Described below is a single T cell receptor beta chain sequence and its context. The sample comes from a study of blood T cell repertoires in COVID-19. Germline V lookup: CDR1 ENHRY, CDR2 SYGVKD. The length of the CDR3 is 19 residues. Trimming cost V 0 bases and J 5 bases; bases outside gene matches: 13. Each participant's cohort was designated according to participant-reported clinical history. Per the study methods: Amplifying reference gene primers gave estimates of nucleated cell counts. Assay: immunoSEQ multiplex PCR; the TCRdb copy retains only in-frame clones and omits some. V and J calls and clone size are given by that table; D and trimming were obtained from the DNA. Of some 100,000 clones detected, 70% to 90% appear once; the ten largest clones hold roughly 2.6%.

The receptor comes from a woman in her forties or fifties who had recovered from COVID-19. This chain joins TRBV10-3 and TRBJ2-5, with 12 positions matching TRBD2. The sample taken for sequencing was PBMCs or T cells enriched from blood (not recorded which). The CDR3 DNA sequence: TGTGCCATCAGTGAGTCGATTCCTAGCGGGGGGGCCGTAGTCGAGACCCAGTACTTC. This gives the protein CAISESIPSGGAVVETQYF.